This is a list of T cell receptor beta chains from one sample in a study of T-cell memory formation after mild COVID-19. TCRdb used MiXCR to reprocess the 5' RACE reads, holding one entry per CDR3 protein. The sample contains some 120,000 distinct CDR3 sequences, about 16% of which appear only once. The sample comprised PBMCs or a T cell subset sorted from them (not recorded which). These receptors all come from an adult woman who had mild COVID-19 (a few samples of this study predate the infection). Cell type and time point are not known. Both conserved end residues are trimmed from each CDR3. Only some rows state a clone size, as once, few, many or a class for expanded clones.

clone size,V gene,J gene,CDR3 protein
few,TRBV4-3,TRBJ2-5,ASSQGSGYQETQY
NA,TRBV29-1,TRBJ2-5,SAFTGLAGPSQETQY
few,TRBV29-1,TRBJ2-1,SVYPETGFHEQF
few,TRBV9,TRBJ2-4,ASSVGLLEGAKNIQY
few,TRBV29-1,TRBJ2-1,SVEPGLVLYNEQF
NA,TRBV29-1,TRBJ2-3,SAGDRLTDTQY
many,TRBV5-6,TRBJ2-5,ASSSTGQQETQY
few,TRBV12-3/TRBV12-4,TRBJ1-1,ASSLGDNTEAF
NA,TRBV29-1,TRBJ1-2,SITDWGIVGGYT
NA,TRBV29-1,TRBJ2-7,SVEEGVSYEQY
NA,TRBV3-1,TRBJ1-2,ASSHYDRSVYGYT
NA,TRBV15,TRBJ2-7,ATSREGSGGGRYEQY
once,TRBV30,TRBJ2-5,AWSGGSQETQY
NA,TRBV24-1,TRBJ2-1,ATRTSGLGSEQF
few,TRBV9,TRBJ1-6,ASSVEQGQNSPLH
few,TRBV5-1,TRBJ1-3,ASSLAVGVSGNTIY
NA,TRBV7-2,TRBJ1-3,ASSLAGTASGNTIY
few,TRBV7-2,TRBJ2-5,ASSHLTGLMETQY
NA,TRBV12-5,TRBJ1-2,ASGIATTNYGYT
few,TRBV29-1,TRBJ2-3,SVQGGGTDTQY
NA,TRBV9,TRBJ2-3,ASSAYSGSDTQY
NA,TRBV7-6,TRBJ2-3,ASSLLAIRGPFHDTQY
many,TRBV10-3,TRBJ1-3,AIRDSSGNTIY
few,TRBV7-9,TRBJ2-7,ASSFTSHEQY
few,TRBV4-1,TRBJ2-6,ASSLIPPSGSLSGANVLT
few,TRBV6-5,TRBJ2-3,ASSSSGNSDTQY
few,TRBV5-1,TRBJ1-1,ASTFGTGGAMNTEAF
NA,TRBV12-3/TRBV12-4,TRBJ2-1,ASTLHGGIYNEQF
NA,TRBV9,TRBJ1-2,ASSPLVGNRVGYT
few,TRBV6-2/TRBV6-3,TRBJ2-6,ASSYSTRDSGGSGANVLT
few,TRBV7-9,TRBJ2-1,ASSLYRGGDNEQF
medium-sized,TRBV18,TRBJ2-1,ASSPRDRGNEQF
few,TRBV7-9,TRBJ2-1,ASSPWEGEQF
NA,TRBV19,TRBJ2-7,ASKVVAGGTYEQY
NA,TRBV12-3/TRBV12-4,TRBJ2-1,ASSPQSANEQF
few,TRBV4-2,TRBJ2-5,ASSQDRERQETQY
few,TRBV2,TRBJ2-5,ASSERWETQY
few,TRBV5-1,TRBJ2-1,ASSPGQRSNEQF
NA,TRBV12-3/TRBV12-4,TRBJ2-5,ASSLSGGAQETQY
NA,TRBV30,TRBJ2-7,AWDLAPGAYEQY
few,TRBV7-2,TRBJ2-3,ASSLGRAWRTQY
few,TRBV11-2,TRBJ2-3,ASSEGSNLIKDTQY
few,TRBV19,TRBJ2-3,ASRTGQLGTDTQY
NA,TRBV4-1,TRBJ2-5,ASSQDKTSGVLETQY
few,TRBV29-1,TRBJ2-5,SVARRDRKETQY